These 26 T cell receptor beta chains originate from one sample sequenced in a study of T cell changes during pregnancy in multiple sclerosis. Method: immunoSEQ multiplex PCR; TCRdb's copy keeps in-frame clones and lacks some. The data hold around 80,000 clones, with about 90% observed a single time. Source: peripheral blood, taken before pregnancy. Every receptor here comes from a female donor with multiple sclerosis, enrolled in a pregnancy study.

This chain uses TRBV30 with TRBJ2-1; TRBD1 matches at 7 bases. Germline values: CDR1 GTSNPN, CDR2 SVGIG (reference sequence). The CDR3 is 15 amino acids. Trimming removed 2 bases from V and 0 bases from J; junction bases left unmatched: 4. CDR3 loop: CAWSTGASSYNEQFF. DNA of the CDR3: TGTGCCTGGAGTACAGGGGCCAGCTCCTACAATGAGCAGTTCTTC. The full variable domain, in which reference TRBV30 and TRBJ2-1 provide the parts outside the CDR3, is SQTIHQWPATLVQPVGSPLSLECTVEGTSNPNLYWYRQAAGRGLQLLFYSVGIGQISSEVPQNLSASRPQDRQFILSSKKLLLSDSGFYLCAWSTGASSYNEQFFGPGTRLTVL.

The V call is TRBV18, the J call TRBJ1-1; possibly TRBD1 for D (5 bases). From germline, CDR1 is KGHSH and CDR2 LQKENI. V was clipped by 3 bases and J by 0 bases, with 11 bases between them. The CDR3 has 15 amino acids. CDR3 bases: TGTGCCAGCTCACCTCTTCGACAGCTGAACACTGAAGCTTTCTTT. It codes for CASSPLRQLNTEAFF.

This chain joins TRBV19 and TRBJ1-1, with D possibly matching TRBD1 (6 bases). Germline V gives CDR1 LNHDA, CDR2 SQIVND (reference sequence). CDR3 length equals 14 residues. Trimming removed 5 bases at V and 1 base at J, with 11 bases between. The CDR3 here is CASSVQGWNTEAFF. The CDR3 nucleotides read TGTGCCAGTAGTGTACAGGGCTGGAACACTGAAGCTTTCTTT.

The chain joins TRBV27 to TRBJ1-1; a weak D match, TRBD1 (5 bases). The V gene's germline CDR1 is MNHEY and CDR2 SMNVEV (reference sequence). Trimming left V 2 bases short and J 4 bases short, with 11 bases between. The CDR3 has 14 residues. Here the CDR3 reads CASSLQGLGTEAFF. The CDR3 coding sequence is TGTGCCAGCAGTTTACAGGGCTTGGGCACTGAAGCTTTCTTT.

The chain joins TRBV5-8 to TRBJ1-2; 10 bases are shared with TRBD1. This CDR3 is 14 amino acids long. Unmatched junction bases numbered 6, after V lost 3 bases and J lost 7 bases. The germline CDR1 and CDR2 sequences are SGHTS and YDEGEE. The CDR3 DNA is TGTGCCAGCAGCTCTTCCGGGACAGGGGTTGGCTACACCTTC. Amino acids: CASSSSGTGVGYTF.

J is TRBJ2-2 and V is TRBV15; D is possibly TRBD2 (5 bases). There are 11 residues in the CDR3. Per germline, CDR1 LNHNV and CDR2 YYDKDF (reference sequence). V shed 6 bases and J shed 7 bases, with 6 bases lying between them. The CDR3 sequence is CATSRGGELFF. The DNA for the CDR3 is TGTGCCACCAGTCGGGGCGGGGAGCTGTTTTTT.

In this sample, this clone turned up a few times. This rearrangement joins TRBV5-1 to TRBJ1-1; 7 nucleotides align to TRBD1. This CDR3 contains 15 residues. The V gene end was trimmed by 2 bases and the J gene end by 3 bases; junction bases not matched to a gene: 7. The germline V gene encodes CDR1 SGHRS and CDR2 YFSETQ. The CDR3 nucleotides read TGCGCCAGCAGCTTTGGAACAGGGGTGGACACTGAAGCTTTCTTT. Its protein is CASSFGTGVDTEAFF.

This chain links TRBV12-5 with TRBJ2-7; 11 nucleotides line up with TRBD1. The CDR3 extends over 16 amino acids. Trimming at V came to 0 bases and at J to 5 bases, leaving 6 bases not matched to a gene. Looked up from germline, CDR1 is LGHNT and CDR2 is FRNRAP. CDR3 coding DNA: TGTGCTAGTGGTTTGGTACTCGGGACAGGGGGGAACGAGCAGTACTTC. As protein: CASGLVLGTGGNEQYF.

The chain recombines TRBV7-3 with TRBJ2-3; 11 bases map to TRBD2. Per the germline V gene, CDR1 is SGHTA and CDR2 is FQGTGA. Trimming took 6 bases from V and 3 from J; bases not matched to a gene: 8. The CDR3 has 16 residues. In DNA form, the CDR3 reads TGTGCCAGCAGTCGAACTAGCGGGGGCTTGACAGATACGCAGTATTTT. Translating gives CASSRTSGGLTDTQYF.

This clone occurred once. The V and J genes are TRBV6-1 and TRBJ2-3; 7 positions match TRBD2. CDR3 size: 15 residues. V trimming: 6 bases; J trimming: 3 bases; junction bases outside the gene matches: 9. CDR1 is MNHNS and CDR2 is SASEGT in the germline V gene. CDR3 nucleotide sequence: TGTGCCAGCAGCCCGATGGGGGGGGTGACAGATACGCAGTATTTT. Amino acids: CASSPMGGVTDTQYF.

The chain couples TRBV6-5 to TRBJ2-2; 8 bases are shared with TRBD1. This CDR3 has 15 amino acids. Germline assignment: CDR1 MNHEY and CDR2 SVGAGI. Unmatched junction bases numbered 9, after V lost 6 bases and J lost 6 bases. The CDR3 sequence: CASRTTGGAAGELFF. CDR3 DNA: TGTGCCAGCAGGACAACAGGGGGTGCCGCCGGGGAGCTGTTTTTT.

This clone was picked up one time. J is TRBJ2-1 and V is TRBV2; 9 nucleotides match TRBD1. Germline trimming cut 8 bases from V and 7 bases from J; bases unmatched to any gene: 6. CDR3 length equals 13 residues. CDR1 SNHLY and CDR2 FYNNEI come from the germline V gene. The CDR3 loop is CASLTGGGNEQFF. CDR3 sequence (DNA): TGTGCCAGCTTGACAGGGGGTGGGAATGAGCAGTTCTTC.

This clone has a handful of counts. The chain uses TRBV4-2 and TRBJ1-4; the D gene is possibly TRBD1 (6 bases). Germline CDR1 is LGHNA and CDR2 is YNFKEQ. This CDR3 is 15 amino acids long. V lost 0 bases to trimming and J lost 7 bases, with 12 bases between them. CDR3 residues: CASSQDRGAFEKLFF. DNA for the CDR3: TGTGCCAGCAGCCAAGATCGGGGGGCCTTTGAAAAACTGTTTTTT.

The chain employs TRBV30 and TRBJ2-5, with TRBD2 matching over 9 bases. Germline V CDR1 and CDR2: GTSNPN, SVGIG (reference sequence). The CDR3 consists of 13 residues. Germline trimming cut 7 bases from V and 2 bases from J; bases unmatched to any gene: 5. This CDR3 is CALRAGGQETQYF. DNA of the CDR3: TGTGCCTTGAGGGCGGGGGGGCAAGAGACCCAGTACTTC.

The chain uses TRBV30 and TRBJ2-7; the D gene is possibly TRBD2 (6 bases). Trimming took 6 bases from V and 5 from J, leaving 23 bases between them. CDR3 size: 15 residues. Germline assignment: CDR1 GTSNPN and CDR2 SVGIG (reference sequence). CDR3 sequence (DNA): TGTGCCTGTACTTTTTCTCCAGGGACTCGGAACGAGCAGTACTTC. Its protein product is CACTFSPGTRNEQYF.

The chain links TRBV7-3 to TRBJ2-7; D unclear. The CDR3 extends over 13 amino acids. Between the trimmed V and J ends, which lost 5 bases and 4 bases, there was a span of 12 bases. The V gene's germline CDR1 is SGHTA and CDR2 FQGTGA. CDR3 loop: CASSPTAEYEQYF. CDR3 in DNA: TGTGCCAGCAGCCCAACAGCAGAGTACGAGCAGTACTTC. Combining the CDR3 with reference TRBV7-3 and TRBJ2-7 gives the whole variable domain GAGVSQTPSNKVTEKGKYVELRCDPISGHTALYWYRQSLGQGPEFLIYFQGTGAADDSGLPNDRFFAVRPEGSVSTLKIQRTERGDSAVYLCASSPTAEYEQYFGPGTRLTVT.

The rearrangement uses TRBV6-5 and TRBJ1-2, with a tentative D call TRBD1 (5 bases). V was pared by 2 bases and J by 2 bases, with 6 bases between. Germline-derived CDR1 and CDR2 are MNHEY and SVGAGI. The CDR3 length is 13 residues. The CDR3 coding sequence is TGTGCCAGCAGTTACCGGACAAACTATGGCTACACCTTC. Translating gives CASSYRTNYGYTF.

The rearrangement joins TRBV25-1 to TRBJ2-7, with a weak D call TRBD1 (6 bases). V shed 4 bases and J shed 5 bases, with 18 bases lying between them. The CDR3 extends over 15 amino acids. The germline CDR1 and CDR2 sequences are MGHDK and SYGVNS. CDR3 in amino acids: CASSAPGDLGHEQYF. In DNA, the CDR3 is TGTGCCAGCAGTGCACCAGGGGACCTCGGGCACGAGCAGTACTTC.

This clone has a single count. The chain uses TRBV7-9 and TRBJ2-5; TRBD1 might be the D (6 bases). The V gene lost 6 bases and the J gene lost 5 bases, with 19 bases spanning the gap. CDR3 length: 15 residues. CDR1 is SEHNR and CDR2 is FQNEAQ in the germline V gene (reference sequence). The CDR3 sequence is CASSRQVGGRETQYF. The DNA for the CDR3 is TGTGCCAGCAGTCGACAAGTAGGGGGAAGGGAGACCCAGTACTTC.

The chain is built from TRBV4-1 and TRBJ1-1, with 7 positions matching TRBD1. CDR1 is MGHRA, CDR2 YSYEKL, per germline. After removal of 5 bases from V and 5 bases from J, the junction contained 5 bases not matched to a gene. This CDR3 comprises 13 residues. CDR3 region: CASSDRVGTEAFF. The CDR3 nucleotides are TGCGCCAGCAGCGACAGGGTTGGGACTGAAGCTTTCTTT.

The rearrangement joins TRBV5-1 to TRBJ1-6, with 8 bases aligning to TRBD1. The CDR3 consists of 15 residues. V shed 4 bases, J shed 10 bases, and the junction held 10 bases outside the gene matches. Germline loops: CDR1 SGHRS, CDR2 YFSETQ. CDR3 in DNA: TGCGCCAGCAGCGCGTCAGGGGGCTTATTCTCACCCCTCCACTTT. Protein: CASSASGGLFSPLHF.

The rearrangement uses TRBV23-1 and TRBJ2-3, with D hard to call. TRBV23-1 is an ORF, with its function uncertain. V was pared by 3 bases and J by 8 bases, with 30 bases between. This CDR3 has 19 amino acids. The CDR3 region is CASSHLSPPTCIPSGTQYF. As DNA, the CDR3 is TGCGCCAGCAGTCACCTCAGCCCTCCGACCTGTATTCCGTCAGGTACGCAGTATTTT.

The rearrangement uses TRBV15 and TRBJ1-4; unclear D gene. V was trimmed by 8 bases and J by 4 bases, leaving 11 bases between them. This CDR3 contains 13 residues. The V gene's germline CDR1 is LNHNV and CDR2 YYDKDF (reference sequence). The CDR3 spells CATAGNRNEKLFF. CDR3 nucleotides: TGTGCCACCGCGGGTAACCGTAATGAAAAACTGTTTTTT.

V gene TRBV7-9 combines with J gene TRBJ2-7, with TRBD2 as a possible D gene (6 bases). This CDR3 is 18 amino acids long. V lost 6 bases and J lost 4, with 28 bases in between. Germline lookup yields CDR1 SEHNR and CDR2 FQNEAQ (reference sequence). CDR3 loop: CASRRTRLRGVPGYEQYF. CDR3 DNA: TGTGCCAGCAGGCGGACCCGACTCCGCGGGGTTCCCGGTTACGAGCAGTACTTC.

This chain joins TRBV18 and TRBJ1-1; D uncertain. This CDR3 comprises 13 residues. Trimming cost V 3 bases and J 2 bases, with 7 bases left between them. Germline loops: CDR1 KGHSH, CDR2 LQKENI. The CDR3 bases are TGTGCCAGCTCACCCCAGGAAAACACTGAAGCTTTCTTT. This codes for CASSPQENTEAFF.

This clone was observed once. A junction boundary mismatches the germline segment, possibly from a read error. The chain recombines TRBV6-6 with TRBJ1-2; no definite D call. Germline lookup yields CDR1 MNHNY and CDR2 SVGAGI (reference sequence). The CDR3 consists of 9 residues. The CDR3 loop is CASKHAGAF. The CDR3 bases are TGTGCCAGCAAACACGCCGGGGCCTTC.